This T cell receptor beta chain stems from a study of blood T cell repertoires in COVID-19. Turning to the study itself: Before being deemed recovered, Cohort 3 donors had two negative PCRs, clearance, or symptom resolution.

Categorization into cohorts depended on clinical history that participants reported. Study processing details: Nucleated cell number was recorded as an estimate derived from reference gene primer amplification. Profiling relied on immunoSEQ multiplex PCR, and the TCRdb table lists in-frame clones only, not all of them. The V and J calls and the clone size are those of that table, but D and trimming were determined from the DNA. The sample lists fewer than 350,000 clones, 88% occurring once. Losses at the gene ends were 1 base for V and 4 bases for J; bases not matched to a gene: 8. Looked up from germline, CDR1 is LNHDA and CDR2 is SQIVND (reference sequence). This CDR3 region has 17 residues.

The sequencing input was PBMCs or T cells enriched from blood (not recorded which). This TCR derives from a woman in her sixties or seventies in a cohort exposed to, infected with or recovered from COVID-19 (not recorded which). The V and J genes are TRBV19 and TRBJ2-1, with 9 bases that match TRBD1. The CDR3 DNA sequence: TGTGCCAGTAGTATAGGGGAGGGGACAGGGAGGTACAATGAGCAGTTCTTC. This sequence encodes CASSIGEGTGRYNEQFF.